This TCR beta chain is from a study of blood T cell repertoires in COVID-19 (dated by TCRdb to 2020 to 2022). As for the study more broadly: Collaborator samples came from the United States, Italy and Spain and covered acute and convalescent phases of COVID-19. The prospective study material was composed of cDNA or gDNA derived from T cells, B-cell-depleted T cells, or PBMCs. Deeply sampled blood TCRbeta repertoires from subjects exposed to, actively infected with, or recovered from COVID-19 were included in the dataset. A freely available public database, intended as a resource for researchers studying the immune response to SARS-CoV-2, is where the repertoires were released. The samples were drawn from the first 160 participants of the ongoing ImmuneRACE study and from some 1,300 subjects provided by 6 global collaborators. The sample metadata nearly always contained a de-identified subject ID, COVID-19 status, age in years and sex. Where available, HLA class I and class II types were obtained from metadata supplied by the sample provider rather than from assay-based typing. Broad study findings and their caveats: Clinical and demographic metadata were provided uncurated, with the amount varying by source and participant.

With respect to this clone: No antigen is known for it. Per-nucleotide qualities are absent, and no much larger clonotype sits a single base away.

The immunoSEQ Assay, a bias-controlled multiplex PCR, was used to amplify TCRbeta CDR3 regions from genomic DNA. The authors' analysis ran thus. Nucleated cell counts per sample were estimated from amplification of reference gene primers within the assay. Sequence reads were collapsed and filtered to measure the absolute abundance of every unique TCRbeta CDR3 rearrangement. For each sample, productive Simpson clonality was calculated by taking the square root of Simpson's diversity index across productive rearrangements. Entries here come from immuneACCESS through TCRdb and include only in-frame sequences with V and J called. Some clones fail to appear in such tables; in the studies checked, an unresolved V gene covers under half of the shortfall, and the cause of the remainder is unknown. V, J and clone size derive from that table, while D and trimming were established from the DNA sequence. The sample table contains 65,000 or so clones; only one count was recorded for approximately 84% of them. The ten largest clones represent 3.5% of the sample.

CDR3 length: 13 amino acids, cysteine to phenylalanine. Just CDR3 DNA is preserved here, 39 bases in frame from base 1. The germline V end is reduced by 3 bases and the J end by 10 bases; junction bases left unmatched: 4. CDR1 and CDR2, per the germline V gene (reference sequence), are LNHDA and SQIVND. Each collaborating institution followed its own protocols to collect whole blood in K2EDTA tubes. For TCRbeta analysis, collaborators shipped samples as frozen whole blood, isolated PBMCs, or DNA extracted from either of those sample types. Sequencing was carried out using peripheral blood. This sequence was found in a man in his fifties or sixties with acute or convalescent COVID-19. In this chain, TRBV19 is recombined with TRBJ2-1; a stretch of 9 junction bases matches TRBD1. The DNA sequence is given as TGTGCCAGTAGTATTGACAGGGGGGGAGAGCAGTTCTTC. Its protein product is CASSIDRGGEQFF.